These 9 T cell receptor beta chains share one sample of origin, sequenced in a study of human T cells and chemical hapten exposure. TCRdb processed the RACE reads anew with MiXCR; each CDR3 protein has one entry. The repertoire holds over 70,000 distinct CDR3 sequences, with roughly 15% as singletons. Time point denoted: pre-sensitization, week 0. Indicated treatment: therapeutic diphenylcyclopropenone sensitization with weekly scalp DPC. The sequenced sample was whole blood, obtained in connection with sensitization to the hapten diphenylcyclopropenone (DPC). The receptors come from a woman in her forties or fifties with alopecia areata. Some clones in this sample may be carry-over from other donors' samples.

This chain joins TRBV2 and TRBJ2-3, with TRBD2 matching 13 bases. The CDR3 runs to 16 residues. From germline, CDR1 is SNHLY and CDR2 FYNNEI. V trimming: 7 bases; J trimming: 4 bases; junction bases outside the gene matches: 8. As DNA, the CDR3 is TGTGCCAGCAAGAAACTAGCGGGAGGGCCTTCAGATACGCAGTATTTT. Residues: CASKKLAGGPSDTQYF. Full variable domain (remainder filled in from reference TRBV2 and TRBJ2-3): EPEVTQTPSHQVTQMGQEVILRCVPISNHLYFYWYRQILGQKVEFLVSFYNNEISEKSEIFDDQFSVERPDGSNFTLKIRSTKLEDSAMYFCASKKLAGGPSDTQYFGPGTRLTVL.

This clonotype was recorded at least ten times. The chain is built from TRBV7-8 and TRBJ2-4, with D hard to call. The CDR3 contains 18 residues. The V gene lost 5 bases and the J gene lost 1 base, with 21 bases spanning the gap. Germline CDR1 is SGHVS and CDR2 is FQNEAQ. CDR3 loop: CASSPFLGAGRAKNIQYF. The CDR3 DNA reads as TGTGCCAGCAGCCCCTTTCTCGGTGCCGGTAGGGCCAAAAACATTCAGTACTTC.

This clonotype was found many times. This chain connects TRBV6-4 to TRBJ2-1; no firm D call. CDR1 is MRHNA, CDR2 SNTAGT, per germline. CDR3 length: 13 residues. Trimming shortened V by 4 bases and J by 4 bases, and 8 bases separated the two germline ends. CDR3 sequence: CASSGDGYNEQFF. The CDR3 nucleotides read TGTGCCAGCAGTGGAGACGGATACAATGAGCAGTTCTTC.

The chain couples TRBV4-1 to TRBJ2-3; 7 nucleotides line up with TRBD2. Germline-derived CDR1 and CDR2 are MGHRA and YSYEKL. The V segment lost 9 bases and the J segment 3 bases; nucleotides outside the gene matches: 6. This CDR3 spans 13 amino acids. The chain's CDR3 is CASSVGGTDTQYF. The CDR3 DNA sequence: TGCGCCAGTTCTGTCGGGGGGACAGATACGCAGTATTTT.

This clonotype has a count of ten or more. The V and J genes are TRBV7-2 and TRBJ2-2; D gene unclear. The CDR3 has 11 amino acids. Germline CDR1 reads SGHTA; CDR2 reads FQGNSA. Trimming pared 3 bases from V and 6 bases from J, leaving 2 bases between. The CDR3 nucleotides are TGTGCCAGCAGCTTGTCCGGGGAGCTGTTTTTT. It codes for CASSLSGELFF.

The V call is TRBV19, the J call TRBJ1-2, with D uncertain. V lost 10 bases and J lost 3, with 24 bases in between. This CDR3 region has 16 residues. From germline, CDR1 is LNHDA and CDR2 SQIVND (reference sequence). DNA of the CDR3: TGTGCCACCCACCCGGGGAGGGTAGGGTTTGACTATGGCTACACCTTC. Amino acid sequence: CATHPGRVGFDYGYTF. Based on the CDR3 plus reference TRBV19 and TRBJ1-2, the full variable domain is DGGITQSPKYLFRKEGQNVTLSCEQNLNHDAMYWYRQDPGQGLRLIYYSQIVNDFQKGDIAEGYSVSREKKESFPLTVTSAQKNPTAFYLCATHPGRVGFDYGYTFGSGTRLTVV.

This sequence joins TRBV3-1 and TRBJ1-4; no clear D gene. Germline assignment: CDR1 LGHDT and CDR2 YNNKEL (reference sequence). Trimming cost V 8 bases and J 4 bases, with 11 bases left between them. This CDR3 comprises 13 residues. CDR3 nucleotide sequence: TGTGCCAGCGGCCTCCAGAATAATGAAAAACTGTTTTTT. Protein sequence: CASGLQNNEKLFF.

Many counts were recorded for this clonotype. This rearrangement joins TRBV5-1 to TRBJ2-7; 8 nucleotides align to TRBD2. The CDR3 length is 14 residues. Germline CDR1 and CDR2: SGHRS and YFSETQ. J gave up 3 bases and V 0 bases, and 2 bases lay outside the gene matches. The CDR3 nucleotides are TGCGCCAGCAGCTTGGGGACTAGCAGCTACGAGCAGTACTTC. Translated: CASSLGTSSYEQYF. Drawing the rest from reference TRBV5-1 and TRBJ2-7, the complete variable domain is KAGVTQTPRYLIKTRGQQVTLSCSPISGHRSVSWYQQTPGQGLQFLFEYFSETQRNKGNFPGRFSGRQFSNSRSEMNVSTLELGDSALYLCASSLGTSSYEQYFGPGTRLTVT.

This clonotype was found a few times. The gene calls are TRBV18 and TRBJ2-1, with a tentative D call TRBD2 (6 bases). Germline CDR1 reads KGHSH; CDR2 reads LQKENI. The CDR3 is made up of 14 amino acids. V lost 3 bases and J 9 bases, leaving 15 bases between the germline ends. The CDR3 DNA is TGTGCCAGCTCACCGGGGGGAGCCCCATTTGAGCAGTTCTTC. Translating it yields CASSPGGAPFEQFF.